Shown below are 9 T cell receptor beta chains from a single sample sequenced in a study of OX40 agonist ivuxolimab in advanced cancers. The repertoire was sequenced with immunoSEQ multiplex PCR; TCRdb's copy has only in-frame clones and lacks some. The data hold 60,000 to 70,000 clones, with roughly nine tenths observed a single time. Sequenced material: CD4+ or CD8+ T cells sorted from blood, taken in a trial of the OX40 agonist ivuxolimab. The receptors come from an adult with an advanced solid tumor such as melanoma, head and neck, liver or kidney cancer.

The chain joins TRBV30 to TRBJ2-1; tentatively, D is TRBD1 or TRBD2 (5 bases each). V gave up 3 bases and J gave up 4 bases, with 7 bases separating them. Germline V gene data show CDR1 as GTSNPN and CDR2 as SVGIG (reference sequence). This CDR3 has 12 amino acids. Here the CDR3 DNA reads TGTGCCTGGAGGAGGGGATACAATGAGCAGTTCTTC. This sequence encodes CAWRRGYNEQFF.

The genes are TRBV7-9 and TRBJ2-5; D is ambiguous. Germline CDR1 and CDR2: SEHNR and FQNEAQ (reference sequence). The CDR3 has 12 amino acids. Trimming stripped 5 bases from V and 5 bases from J, with 9 bases between. This CDR3 reads CASSQLYETQYF. The DNA of the CDR3 is TGTGCCAGCAGCCAACTCTATGAGACCCAGTACTTC. Supplemented by reference TRBV7-9 and TRBJ2-5, the full variable domain reads DTGVSQNPRHKITKRGQNVTFRCDPISEHNRLYWYRQTLGQGPEFLTYFQNEAQLEKSRLLSDRFSAERPKGSFSTLEIQRTEQGDSAMYLCASSQLYETQYFGPGTRLLVL.

The genes are TRBV7-8 and TRBJ1-1; 8 bases line up with TRBD1. This CDR3 has 16 residues. Germline V lookup: CDR1 SGHVS, CDR2 FQNEAQ. V shed 5 bases, J shed 2 bases, and the junction held 10 bases outside the gene matches. In DNA form, the CDR3 reads TGTGCCAGCAGCCCAAGAAACAGGGGGATTAACACTGAAGCTTTCTTT. Residues: CASSPRNRGINTEAFF. Full variable domain (rest looked up from reference TRBV7-8 and TRBJ1-1): GAGVSQSPRYKVAKRGQDVALRCDPISGHVSLFWYQQALGQGPEFLTYFQNEAQLDKSGLPSDRFFAERPEGSVSTLKIQRTQQEDSAVYLCASSPRNRGINTEAFFGQGTRLTVV.

The CDR3 nucleotides are TGTGCCAGCGGAACTGAGTATAGCAATCAGCCCCAGCATTTT. The encoded protein is CASGTEYSNQPQHF. The chain uses TRBV25-1 and TRBJ1-5; D ambiguous. CDR3 length: 14 residues. V dropped 8 bases and J dropped 0 bases, with 11 bases sitting between them. In germline, CDR1 is MGHDK, CDR2 SYGVNS.

This chain links TRBV4-1 with TRBJ2-7; D call uncertain. Trimming shortened V by 4 bases and J by 3 bases, and 7 bases separated the two germline ends. Germline V gene sequence: CDR1 MGHRA, CDR2 YSYEKL. The CDR3 is 12 amino acids. The CDR3 DNA sequence: TGCGCCAGCAGCCCCGGCAACTACGAGCAGTACTTC. Encoded protein: CASSPGNYEQYF.

This chain connects TRBV6-5 to TRBJ1-4; 7 bases are a match to TRBD1. The germline V gene has CDR1 MNHEY and CDR2 SVGAGI. With V trimmed by 3 bases and J by 0 bases, 4 bases remained unmatched. The CDR3 is 16 amino acids. The CDR3 nucleotides are TGTGCCAGCAGTTATTTTACAGGGGCAACTAATGAAAAACTGTTTTTT. Translation gives CASSYFTGATNEKLFF.

This CDR3 is CASSHQGLGVGYTF. The DNA of the CDR3 is TGTGCCAGCAGTCATCAGGGCCTTGGGGTTGGCTACACCTTC. This rearrangement joins TRBV27 to TRBJ1-2; D may be TRBD1 (5 bases). Deletions cut 5 bases from V and 7 bases from J, with 17 bases between. Per germline, CDR1 MNHEY and CDR2 SMNVEV (reference sequence). The CDR3 is 14 amino acids.

The V and J genes are TRBV7-2 and TRBJ1-5; 9 bases match TRBD1. This CDR3 comprises 18 residues. V lost 1 base to trimming and J lost 11 bases; unmatched junction nucleotides: 18. Looked up from germline, CDR1 is SGHTA and CDR2 is FQGNSA. The CDR3 region is CASSLEGQGVISGWAQHF. The CDR3 bases are TGTGCCAGCAGCTTAGAGGGACAGGGAGTAATCAGCGGTTGGGCCCAGCATTTT.

J is TRBJ1-4 and V is TRBV10-3; 7 bases line up with TRBD1. The CDR3 spans 14 residues. Germline loops: CDR1 ENHRY, CDR2 SYGVKD. V lost 10 bases and J lost 6; bases outside the gene matches: 11. DNA of the CDR3: TGTGCCACCTCGCCGCGACAGGGCGATGAAAAACTGTTTTTT. Translation: CATSPRQGDEKLFF.